A selection of T cell receptor beta chains follows, all from one sample in a study of low-dose radiotherapy and immunotherapy resistance in tumors. MiXCR was run by TCRdb on the reads, yielding one entry per CDR3 protein. Of over 70,000 distinct CDR3 sequences listed, roughly 30% were seen once; the top ten hold roughly 11%. Sequenced here: PBMCs, sampled before treatment. The receptors come from a female donor with ovarian cancer. Each CDR3 is given with its conserved first and last residue. D genes are given only for firm matches. Clone size is not always given. Where it is, it says once, few, many or a class for expanded clones.

d_call j_call v_call clone_size cdr3_nt cdr3_aa
NA TRBJ2-6 TRBV7-2 many TGTGCCAGCAGCTTAGTCCCTTCCGCTGGGGCCAACGTCCTGACTTTC CASSLVPSAGANVLTF
NA TRBJ2-2 TRBV9 NA TGTGCCAGCAGCGTAAGGTCACTCCCCGGGGAGCTGTTTTTT CASSVRSLPGELFF
NA TRBJ2-2 TRBV11-2 many TGTGCCAGCAGCCTGATAACACCGTTTGTAACAGGGCGGACCGGGGAGCTGTTTTTT CASSLITPFVTGRTGELFF
TRBD1 TRBJ2-7 TRBV7-2 many TGTGCCAGCAGCTACACAGGGGCCTACGAGCAGTACTTC CASSYTGAYEQYF
NA TRBJ1-1 TRBV11-3 many TGTGCCAGCAGCTTAGAGAACACTGAAGCTTTCTTT CASSLENTEAFF
TRBD2 TRBJ2-1 TRBV6-2/TRBV6-3 NA TGTGCCAGCAGTGCGAGCGGGGCGGGAGTCAATGAGCAGTTCTTC CASSASGAGVNEQFF
NA TRBJ2-1 TRBV7-8 many TGTGCCAGCAGCTTAGTTGTTTCTCCCGGCGGGGGCCCCTACAATGAGCAGTTCTTC CASSLVVSPGGGPYNEQFF
NA TRBJ2-7 TRBV12-5 many TGTGCTAGTGGACCACCCAACAGCCGCTCCTACGAGCAGTACTTC CASGPPNSRSYEQYF
TRBD1 TRBJ1-5 TRBV28 few TGTGCCAGCAGTAGCAGGGGGGAGGACAATCAGCCCCAGCATTTT CASSSRGEDNQPQHF
NA TRBJ2-7 TRBV12-3/TRBV12-4 many TGTGCCAGCCTCCGGGACTCCTCCTACGAGCAGTACTTC CASLRDSSYEQYF
TRBD1 TRBJ2-5 TRBV5-1 NA TGCGCCAGCAGCTTGGGACAGGGGGCGGCGGAGACCCAGTACTTC CASSLGQGAAETQYF
NA TRBJ1-5 TRBV6-1 many TGTGCCAGCAGCCTCGGGCCCTATAGCAATCAGCCCCAGCATTTT CASSLGPYSNQPQHF
TRBD2 TRBJ2-1 TRBV20-1 many TGCAGTGCCCGACCCTGGGGGGGAGTATATGGTGAGCAGTTCTTC CSARPWGGVYGEQFF
NA TRBJ2-1 TRBV9 NA TGTGCCAGCAGCGTAGGGGTTGGAGCCCGTGAGCAGTTCTTC CASSVGVGAREQFF
TRBD2 TRBJ2-1 TRBV7-9 many TGTGCCAGCAGCCACACTAGCGACGCCTACAATGAGCAGTTCTTC CASSHTSDAYNEQFF
NA TRBJ1-2 TRBV28 many TGTGCCAGCAGCCCCCCCCGCTATGGCTACACCTTC CASSPPRYGYTF
TRBD1 TRBJ2-7 TRBV25-1 many TGTGCCAGCAGTGAATATCACAGGGGCTCCTACGAGCAGTACTTC CASSEYHRGSYEQYF
NA TRBJ2-7 TRBV28 many TGTGCCAGCAGTTCCCCCGCTCGGGGCCCCTACGAGCAGTACTTC CASSSPARGPYEQYF
TRBD1 TRBJ2-1 TRBV6-5 NA TGTGCCAGCAGTTTAGAGGGGGCGAACAATGAGCAGTTCTTC CASSLEGANNEQFF
TRBD1 TRBJ1-2 TRBV5-4 many TGTGCCAGCAGTCTACAGGGGAACTATGGCTACACCTTC CASSLQGNYGYTF
TRBD2 TRBJ2-7 TRBV7-8 NA TGTGCCAGCAGCACCCTAGCGGCGGGAGCGACCGACGAGCAGTACTTC CASSTLAAGATDEQYF
NA TRBJ2-1 TRBV7-2 few TGTGCCAGCAGCTTCATCGGGACGGCATACAATGAGCAGTTCTTC CASSFIGTAYNEQFF
NA TRBJ2-7 TRBV6-2/TRBV6-3 few TGTGCCACGGACACTTTATTACGAAACGAGCAGTACTTC CATDTLLRNEQYF
NA TRBJ2-1 TRBV2 many TGTGCCAGCATCATAGGCCTGGGGGCGCGTCGCAATGAGCAGTTCTTC CASIIGLGARRNEQFF
NA TRBJ2-4 TRBV29-1 many TGCAGCGTTGAAGACTACCTCCCTGGACGGATATTCCAAAACATTCAGTACTTC CSVEDYLPGRIFQNIQYF
NA TRBJ1-2 TRBV28 many TGTGCCAGCTTAACCAACTATGGCTACACCTTC CASLTNYGYTF
TRBD1 TRBJ1-6 TRBV7-9 NA TGTGCCAGCAGCTTAGAAACGACAGGGCTTTCACCCCTCCACTTT CASSLETTGLSPLHF
NA TRBJ2-1 TRBV28 once TGTGCCAGCAGTTTGCGGCAGGGCGGGTACAATGAGCAGTTCTTC CASSLRQGGYNEQFF
TRBD1 TRBJ2-7 TRBV20-1 NA TGCAGTGCTATACGACAGGGGGCGAACGAGCAGTACTTC CSAIRQGANEQYF
TRBD1 TRBJ1-2 TRBV5-1 once TGCGCCAGCAGCTTGGACATACAGGGGGCGTTTGGCTACACCTTC CASSLDIQGAFGYTF
NA TRBJ1-1 TRBV25-1 many TGTGCCAGCAGTGAATATGGGATGGACGCTTTCTTT CASSEYGMDAFF
TRBD1 TRBJ1-6 TRBV27 many TGTGCCAGCAGTTTCGGGGGACAGCGTAATTCACCCCTCCACTTT CASSFGGQRNSPLHF
NA TRBJ1-6 TRBV5-1 many TGTGCCAGCAGCGGCTACAATTCACCCCTCCACTTT CASSGYNSPLHF
NA TRBJ2-1 TRBV3-1 NA TGTGCCAGCAGCCAGGGCCAGGGTGTCAATGAGCAGTTCTTC CASSQGQGVNEQFF
TRBD1 TRBJ1-1 TRBV6-2/TRBV6-3 many TGTGCCAGCAGTGGACAGGGTTGGTCTGAAGCTTTCTTT CASSGQGWSEAFF
NA TRBJ2-5 TRBV13 NA TGTGCCAGCAGCGCCGGACGGGGACAAGAGACCCAGTACTTC CASSAGRGQETQYF
TRBD2 TRBJ2-7 TRBV10-3 NA TGTGCCATCAGGGAGACTAGCAGAGCCTCCTACGAGCAGTACTTC CAIRETSRASYEQYF
NA TRBJ1-1 TRBV5-1 NA TGCGCCAGCCAGACAAGCGGTATGAACACTGAAGCTTTCTTT CASQTSGMNTEAFF
NA TRBJ1-4 TRBV10-3 few TGTGCCACCACGTCAGGGTGGGAAGAAAAACTGTTTTTT CATTSGWEEKLFF
NA TRBJ1-5 TRBV19 many TGTGCCAGTAGCTTGGACAGTTATAGCAATCAGCCCCAGCATTTT CASSLDSYSNQPQHF
TRBD1 TRBJ1-6 TRBV7-3 many TGTGCCAGCAGCTTAACGACAGGGGGATATTCACCCCTCCACTTT CASSLTTGGYSPLHF
NA TRBJ1-5 TRBV13 NA TGTGCCAGCAGCGAGGGGGGCAATCGGGTTCAGCCCCAGCATTTT CASSEGGNRVQPQHF
NA TRBJ2-7 TRBV7-9 many TGTGCCAGCAGCTTAGTAGCCTTGGGAGGGGGCGAGCAGTACTTC CASSLVALGGGEQYF
TRBD1 TRBJ1-2 TRBV12-3/TRBV12-4 many TGTGCCAGCAGTTTTCTCTTGGGTCGTAACAGGGGGCGAGGTCAGGGCTACACCTTC CASSFLLGRNRGRGQGYTF
NA TRBJ1-5 TRBV6-2/TRBV6-3 NA TGTGCCAGCAGTAGAACAGGGAGTGGAGGGCAGCCCCAGCATTTT CASSRTGSGGQPQHF
TRBD2 TRBJ2-5 TRBV19 NA TGTGCCAGTAGTATAGGGCTAGCGGGCACCGAGACCCAGTACTTC CASSIGLAGTETQYF
TRBD1 TRBJ1-1 TRBV28 NA TGTGCCAGCAGTTTGATCAGGGGGTCTGAAGCTTTCTTT CASSLIRGSEAFF
TRBD1 TRBJ1-1 TRBV7-8 many TGTGCCAGCAGCGTTGACAGGGATCGGACTGAAGCTTTCTTT CASSVDRDRTEAFF
TRBD1 TRBJ2-2 TRBV7-6 NA TGTGCCAGCATCCGACAGGGTTTGAACACCGGGGAGCTGTTTTTT CASIRQGLNTGELFF